A selection of T cell receptor beta chains follows, all from one sample in a study of cytomegalovirus exposure and HLA in healthy donors. TCRdb keeps only in-frame clones here, not all; method: immunoSEQ multiplex PCR. The sample has more than 95,000 clones, 55% to 75% seen once. What was sequenced was PBMCs. These receptors all come from a man aged 60-69 years in good health and CMV-seronegative. Each CDR3 is given with its conserved first and last residue. Each record gives: V gene, CDR3 length, CDR3 protein.

V: TRBV10-1; length: 14; CDR3: CASRSWDITYEQYF
V: TRBV19; length: 14; CDR3: CASSIIGGYNEQFF
V: TRBV7-2; length: 15; CDR3: CASSLAPPSTDTQYF
V: TRBV5-1; length: 14; CDR3: CASSIMTGEETQYF
V: TRBV6-6; length: 16; CDR3: CASSSISGGAEETQYF
V: TRBV13; length: 15; CDR3: CASSLRQGGTGELFF
V: TRBV6-5; length: 14; CDR3: CASSYRQGYEKLFF
V: TRBV6-5; length: 15; CDR3: CASSVGTGVAGELFF
V: TRBV5-4; length: 13; CDR3: CASSPTEVREQYF
V: TRBV5-4; length: 15; CDR3: CASSLSGTGGDTQYF
V: TRBV7-9; length: 15; CDR3: CASSLVGGGAYEQYF
V: TRBV10-1; length: 13; CDR3: CASSESIGNTIYF
V: TRBV19; length: 14; CDR3: CASTKAERNYGYTF
V: TRBV28; length: 14; CDR3: CASSGTGGAYEQYF
V: TRBV6-1; length: 14; CDR3: CASSVTGVNSPLHF
V: TRBV10-3; length: 17; CDR3: CAISEMTGLKTNYGYTF
V: TRBV5-1; length: 14; CDR3: CASSLKEELKSQHF
V: TRBV6-1; length: 15; CDR3: CATYRQGGPRETQYF
V: TRBV7-7; length: 13; CDR3: CASSLDRAYEQYF
V: TRBV15; length: 15; CDR3: CATSRDPGSSYEQYF
V: TRBV6-5; length: 14; CDR3: CASSYVSGAYEQYF
V: TRBV11-1; length: 15; CDR3: CASSLHGGQPLGYTF
V: TRBV7-8; length: 13; CDR3: CASSLGGQYGYTF
V: TRBV19; length: 17; CDR3: CASSIEGLAEWTDTQYF
V: TRBV6-1; length: 15; CDR3: CASSPQGIGNQPQHF
V: TRBV4-1; length: 16; CDR3: CASSQVGGGRSTEAFF
V: TRBV5-1; length: 15; CDR3: CASSDPQGSDEKLFF
V: TRBV7-2; length: 17; CDR3: CASSLERLAGRAGELFF
V: TRBV6-5; length: 14; CDR3: CASSRGAVSYEQYF
V: TRBV25-1; length: 13; CDR3: CASARDINQPQHF
V: TRBV2; length: 12; CDR3: CASYRERYTQYF
V: TRBV5-6; length: 15; CDR3: CASSSRWSYNSPLHF
V: TRBV10-3; length: 15; CDR3: CAISIDRARSYEQYF
V: TRBV6-5; length: 12; CDR3: CASSTLGQEQYF
V: TRBV29-1; length: 12; CDR3: CSVAQNGNTIYF
V: TRBV28; length: 13; CDR3: CASRVQNVETQYF
V: TRBV19; length: 17; CDR3: CASSILGLAGGNNEQFF
V: TRBV2; length: 14; CDR3: CASSTETGYTEAFF
V: TRBV11-1; length: 16; CDR3: CASSSGGTSGHNEQFF
V: TRBV18; length: 13; CDR3: CASSPLSGFEQYF
V: TRBV15; length: 15; CDR3: CATRDRVTSYNEQFF
V: TRBV30; length: 15; CDR3: CAWSVAGMNTGELFF
V: TRBV4-3; length: 13; CDR3: CASSRTGDYGYTF
V: TRBV5-1; length: 15; CDR3: CASRQLEGAAYEQYF
V: TRBV9; length: 15; CDR3: CASSAQLQDTGELFF
V: TRBV28; length: 14; CDR3: CASSRGTYNSPLHF
V: TRBV7-9; length: 14; CDR3: CASSLALGVREQYF
V: TRBV10-3; length: 12; CDR3: CAHGRGGDEQYF
V: TRBV6-1; length: 12; CDR3: CASRGRAYGYTF
V: TRBV7-8; length: 14; CDR3: CASSLSGIGNTIYF
V: TRBV19; length: 15; CDR3: CASSMWTINAETQYF